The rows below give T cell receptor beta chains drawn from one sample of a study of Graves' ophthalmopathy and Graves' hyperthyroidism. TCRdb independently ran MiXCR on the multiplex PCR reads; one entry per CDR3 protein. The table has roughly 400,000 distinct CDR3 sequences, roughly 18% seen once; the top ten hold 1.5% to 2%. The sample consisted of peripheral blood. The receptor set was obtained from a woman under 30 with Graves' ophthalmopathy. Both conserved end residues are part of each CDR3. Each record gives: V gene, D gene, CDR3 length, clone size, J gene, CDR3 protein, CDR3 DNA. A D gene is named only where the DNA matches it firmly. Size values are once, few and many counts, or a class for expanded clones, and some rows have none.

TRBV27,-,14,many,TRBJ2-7,CASSFSRSSYEQYF,TGTGCCAGCAGTTTCTCCAGAAGCTCCTACGAGCAGTACTTC
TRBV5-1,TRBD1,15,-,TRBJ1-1,CASSPVTGDATEAFF,TGCGCCAGCAGCCCAGTCACAGGGGACGCCACTGAAGCTTTCTTT
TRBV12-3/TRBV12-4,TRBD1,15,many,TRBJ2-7,CASRDRGQGSYEQYF,TGTGCCAGCAGGGATAGGGGACAGGGCTCCTACGAGCAGTACTTC
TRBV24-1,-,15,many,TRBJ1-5,CATSDSDAAGQPQHF,TGTGCCACCAGTGATTCCGACGCGGCGGGCCAGCCCCAGCATTTT
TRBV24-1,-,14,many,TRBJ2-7,CATSPGTPTREQYF,TGTGCCACCAGTCCCGGGACACCAACGCGGGAGCAGTACTTC
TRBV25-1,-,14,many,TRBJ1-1,CASSTTRTLDEAFF,TGTGCCAGCAGCACGACAAGGACTTTGGATGAAGCTTTCTTT
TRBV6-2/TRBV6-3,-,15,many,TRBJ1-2,CASSSAPQGTYGYTF,TGTGCCAGCAGTTCCGCGCCTCAGGGAACATATGGCTACACCTTC
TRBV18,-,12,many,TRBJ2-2,CASSPTMGELFF,TGTGCCAGCTCACCAACGATGGGGGAGCTGTTTTTT
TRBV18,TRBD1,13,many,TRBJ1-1,CASSPNRDSPSPF,TGTGCCAGCTCACCAAACCGGGACAGCCCGTCCCCGTTT
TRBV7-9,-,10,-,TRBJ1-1,CAIKTGEAFF,TGTGCCATCAAGACGGGTGAAGCTTTCTTT
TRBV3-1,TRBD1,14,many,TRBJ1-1,CASSQRQGRTEAFF,TGTGCCAGCAGCCAACGACAGGGACGGACTGAAGCTTTCTTT
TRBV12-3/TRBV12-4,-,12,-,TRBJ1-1,CASSLSSTEAFF,TGTGCCAGCAGCCTCAGTAGCACTGAAGCTTTCTTT
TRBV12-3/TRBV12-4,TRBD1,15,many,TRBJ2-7,CASSLPGQRLWEQYF,TGTGCCAGCAGTTTACCGGGACAGCGGCTTTGGGAGCAGTACTTC
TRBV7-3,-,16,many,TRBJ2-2,CASSLFSGGNTGELFF,TGTGCCAGCAGCTTATTTTCCGGGGGGAACACCGGGGAGCTGTTTTTT
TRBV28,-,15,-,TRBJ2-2,CASSPTDSVGGELFF,TGTGCCAGCAGTCCCACGGACTCCGTAGGGGGGGAGCTGTTTTTT
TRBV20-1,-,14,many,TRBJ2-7,CSASGPGHVYEQYF,TGCAGTGCTAGTGGACCGGGACACGTTTACGAGCAGTACTTC
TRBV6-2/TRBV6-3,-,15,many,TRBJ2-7,CASSFSQSSSYEQYF,TGTGCCAGCAGTTTCTCCCAGTCTAGCTCCTACGAGCAGTACTTC
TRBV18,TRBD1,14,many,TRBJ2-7,CASSRQGSKNEQYF,TGTGCCAGCTCACGACAGGGAAGCAAAAACGAGCAGTACTTC
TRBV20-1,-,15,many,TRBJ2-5,CSAVEGGVGQETQYF,TGCAGTGCGGTCGAAGGGGGGGTGGGCCAAGAGACCCAGTACTTC
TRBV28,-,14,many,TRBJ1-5,CASSLQGLNQPQHF,TGTGCCAGCAGTTTACAGGGGCTCAATCAGCCCCAGCATTTT
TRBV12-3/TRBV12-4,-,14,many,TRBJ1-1,CASSPTGGGTEAFF,TGTGCCAGCAGCCCTACCGGGGGGGGCACTGAAGCTTTCTTT
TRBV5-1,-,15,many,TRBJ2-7,CASSQNRDYNYEQYF,TGCGCCAGCAGCCAAAACAGGGACTACAACTACGAGCAGTACTTC
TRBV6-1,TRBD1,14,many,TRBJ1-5,CASSPPGQVQPQHF,TGTGCCAGCAGCCCTCCGGGACAGGTTCAGCCCCAGCATTTT